The present T cell receptor (beta chain) was sequenced within a study of blood T cell repertoires in COVID-19. Overall study: The samples span acute and convalescent COVID-19 from the United States, Italy and Spain. PBMCs, B-cell-depleted T cells, or T cells provided the cDNA or gDNA that made up the material.

In the study's own analysis: From reference gene primer amplification, estimates of nucleated cell counts were derived. Here immunoSEQ multiplex PCR was the method, and the copy in TCRdb shows in-frame clones only, minus some. The DNA was the basis for D and trimming; V, J and clone size are from that table. The repertoire consists of 70,000 to 90,000 clones, with roughly 88% occurring once and the leading ten covering less than 45%. CDR3 size: 15 residues. Germline values: CDR1 MNHEY, CDR2 SVGAGI. J gave up 5 bases and V 4 bases, and 6 bases lay outside the gene matches. V usage is TRBV6-5 and J usage is TRBJ2-1, with 9 bases fitting TRBD2. This receptor was obtained from a human donor in a cohort sampled during active COVID-19. The sample consisted of peripheral blood. As DNA, the CDR3 is TGTGCCAGCAGTTCCCCTAGCGGGACAAACAATGAGCAGTTCTTC. The encoded protein is CASSSPSGTNNEQFF.